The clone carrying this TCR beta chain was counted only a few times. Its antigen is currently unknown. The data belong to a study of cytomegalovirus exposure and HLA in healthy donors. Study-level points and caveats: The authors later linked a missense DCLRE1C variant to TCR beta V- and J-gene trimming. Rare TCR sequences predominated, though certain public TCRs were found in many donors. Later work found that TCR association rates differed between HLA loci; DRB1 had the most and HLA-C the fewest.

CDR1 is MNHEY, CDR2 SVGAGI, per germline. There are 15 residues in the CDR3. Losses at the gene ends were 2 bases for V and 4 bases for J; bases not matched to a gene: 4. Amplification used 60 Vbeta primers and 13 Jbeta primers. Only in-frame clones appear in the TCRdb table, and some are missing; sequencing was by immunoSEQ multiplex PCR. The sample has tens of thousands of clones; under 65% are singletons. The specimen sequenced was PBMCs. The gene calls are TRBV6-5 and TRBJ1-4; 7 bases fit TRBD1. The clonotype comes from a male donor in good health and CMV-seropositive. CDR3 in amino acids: CASSYVGTVNEKLFF. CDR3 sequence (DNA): TGTGCCAGCAGTTACGTTGGGACAGTTAATGAAAAACTGTTTTTT.